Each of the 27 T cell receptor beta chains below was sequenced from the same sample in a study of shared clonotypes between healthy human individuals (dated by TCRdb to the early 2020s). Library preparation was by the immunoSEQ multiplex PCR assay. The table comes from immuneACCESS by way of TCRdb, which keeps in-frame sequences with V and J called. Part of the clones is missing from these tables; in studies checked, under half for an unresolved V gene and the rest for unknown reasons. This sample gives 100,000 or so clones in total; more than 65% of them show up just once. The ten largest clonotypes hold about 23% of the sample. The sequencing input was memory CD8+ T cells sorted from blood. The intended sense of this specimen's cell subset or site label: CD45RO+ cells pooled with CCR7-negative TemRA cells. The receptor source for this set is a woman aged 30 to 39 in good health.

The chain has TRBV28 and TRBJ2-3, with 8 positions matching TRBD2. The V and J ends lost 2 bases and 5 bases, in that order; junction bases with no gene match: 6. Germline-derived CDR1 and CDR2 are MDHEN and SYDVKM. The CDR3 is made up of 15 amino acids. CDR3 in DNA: TGTGCCAGCAGTTTAGTGCTAGCGGGCCGAGATACGCAGTATTTT. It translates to CASSLVLAGRDTQYF. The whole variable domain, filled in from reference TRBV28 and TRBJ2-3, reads DVKVTQSSRYLVKRTGEKVFLECVQDMDHENMFWYRQDPGLGLRLIYFSYDVKMKEKGDIPEGYSVSREKKERFSLILESASTNQTSMYLCASSLVLAGRDTQYFGPGTRLTVL.

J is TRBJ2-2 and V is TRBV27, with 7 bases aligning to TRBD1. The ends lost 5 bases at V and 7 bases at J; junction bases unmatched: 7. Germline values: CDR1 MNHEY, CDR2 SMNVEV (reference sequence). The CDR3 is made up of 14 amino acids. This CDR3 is CASSPRQGLGELFF. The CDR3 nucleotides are TGTGCCAGCAGTCCGCGACAGGGTCTCGGGGAGCTGTTTTTT.

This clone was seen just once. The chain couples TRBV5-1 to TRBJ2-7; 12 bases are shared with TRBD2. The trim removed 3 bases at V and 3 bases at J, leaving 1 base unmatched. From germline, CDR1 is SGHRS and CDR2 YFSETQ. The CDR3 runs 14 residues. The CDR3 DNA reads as TGCGCCAGCAGCTGGACTAGCGGGGACTACGAGCAGTACTTC. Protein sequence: CASSWTSGDYEQYF.

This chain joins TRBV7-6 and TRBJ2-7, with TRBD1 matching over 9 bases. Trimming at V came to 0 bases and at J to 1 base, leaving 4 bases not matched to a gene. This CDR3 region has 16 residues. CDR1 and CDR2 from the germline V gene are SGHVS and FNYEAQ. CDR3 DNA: TGTGCCAGCAGCTTAGCACAGGGGGCCCGATCCTACGAGCAGTACTTC. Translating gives CASSLAQGARSYEQYF.

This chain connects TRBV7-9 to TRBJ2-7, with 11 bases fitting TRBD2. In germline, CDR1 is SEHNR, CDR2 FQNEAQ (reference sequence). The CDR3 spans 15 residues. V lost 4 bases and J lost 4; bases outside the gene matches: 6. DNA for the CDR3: TGTGCCAGCAGCTCCTCGACTAGCGGGGAATACGAGCAGTACTTC. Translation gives CASSSSTSGEYEQYF. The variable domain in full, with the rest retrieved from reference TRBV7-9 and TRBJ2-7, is DTGVSQNPRHKITKRGQNVTFRCDPISEHNRLYWYRQTLGQGPEFLTYFQNEAQLEKSRLLSDRFSAERPKGSFSTLEIQRTEQGDSAMYLCASSSSTSGEYEQYFGPGTRLTVT.

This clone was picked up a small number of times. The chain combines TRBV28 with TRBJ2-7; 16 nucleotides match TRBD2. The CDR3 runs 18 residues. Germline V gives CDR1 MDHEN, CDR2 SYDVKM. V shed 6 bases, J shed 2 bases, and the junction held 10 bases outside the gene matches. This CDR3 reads CASSLFGTSGRATYEQYF. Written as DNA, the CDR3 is TGTGCCAGCAGCCTTTTCGGGACTAGCGGGAGGGCCACCTACGAGCAGTACTTC.

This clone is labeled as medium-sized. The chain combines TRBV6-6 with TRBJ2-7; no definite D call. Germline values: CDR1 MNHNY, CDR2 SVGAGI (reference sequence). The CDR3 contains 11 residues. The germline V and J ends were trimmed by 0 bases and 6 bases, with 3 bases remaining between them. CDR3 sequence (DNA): TGTGCCAGCAGTTACTCGAGCGAGCAGTACTTC. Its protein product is CASSYSSEQYF.

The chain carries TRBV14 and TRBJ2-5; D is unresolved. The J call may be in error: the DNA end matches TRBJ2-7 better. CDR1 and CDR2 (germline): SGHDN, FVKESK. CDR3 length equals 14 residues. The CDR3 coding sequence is TGTGCCAGCAGCCAGCCATTGGTGAACTACGAGCAGTACTTC. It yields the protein CASSQPLVNYEQYF.

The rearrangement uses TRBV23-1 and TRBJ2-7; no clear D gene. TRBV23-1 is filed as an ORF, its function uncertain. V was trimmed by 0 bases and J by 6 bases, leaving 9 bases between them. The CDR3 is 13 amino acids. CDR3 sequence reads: CASSQSSRCEQYF. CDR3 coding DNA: TGCGCCAGCAGTCAATCTTCGAGGTGCGAGCAGTACTTC.

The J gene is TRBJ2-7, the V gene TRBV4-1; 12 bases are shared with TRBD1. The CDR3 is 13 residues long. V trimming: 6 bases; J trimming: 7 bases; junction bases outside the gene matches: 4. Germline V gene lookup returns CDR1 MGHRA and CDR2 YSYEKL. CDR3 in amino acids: CASRGQGAGEQYF. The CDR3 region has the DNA TGCGCCAGCAGGGGACAGGGGGCGGGAGAGCAGTACTTC.

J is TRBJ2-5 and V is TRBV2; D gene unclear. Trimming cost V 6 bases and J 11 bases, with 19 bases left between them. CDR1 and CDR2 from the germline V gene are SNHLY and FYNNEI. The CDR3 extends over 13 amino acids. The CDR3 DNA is TGTGCCAGCAGCTACGTTGGTGCGGTAGAGCAGTACTTC. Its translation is CASSYVGAVEQYF. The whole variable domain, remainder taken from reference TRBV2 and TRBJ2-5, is EPEVTQTPSHQVTQMGQEVILRCVPISNHLYFYWYRQILGQKVEFLVSFYNNEISEKSEIFDDQFSVERPDGSNFTLKIRSTKLEDSAMYFCASSYVGAVEQYFGPGTRLLVL.

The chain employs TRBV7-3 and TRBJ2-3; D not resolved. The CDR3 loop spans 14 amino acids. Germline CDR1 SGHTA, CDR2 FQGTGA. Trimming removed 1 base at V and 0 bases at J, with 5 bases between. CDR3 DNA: TGTGCCAGCAGCTTAAGAGGAAGCACAGATACGCAGTATTTT. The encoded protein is CASSLRGSTDTQYF.

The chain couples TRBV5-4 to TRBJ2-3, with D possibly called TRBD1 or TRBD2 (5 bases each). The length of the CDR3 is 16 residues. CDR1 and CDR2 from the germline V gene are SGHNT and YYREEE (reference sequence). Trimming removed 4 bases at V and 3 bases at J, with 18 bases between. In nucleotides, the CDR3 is TGTGCCAGCAGCCAACGTGGGGGTGGGGGAACAGATACGCAGTATTTT. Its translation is CASSQRGGGGTDTQYF.

The CDR3: CASSEAPDMNTEAFF. CDR3 DNA sequence: TGTGCCAGCAGTGAAGCGCCGGACATGAACACTGAAGCTTTCTTT. V is TRBV2 and J is TRBJ1-1; possibly TRBD1 for D (5 bases). V gave up 0 bases and J gave up 0 bases, with 8 bases separating them. The CDR3 contains 15 residues. Germline lookup yields CDR1 SNHLY and CDR2 FYNNEI.

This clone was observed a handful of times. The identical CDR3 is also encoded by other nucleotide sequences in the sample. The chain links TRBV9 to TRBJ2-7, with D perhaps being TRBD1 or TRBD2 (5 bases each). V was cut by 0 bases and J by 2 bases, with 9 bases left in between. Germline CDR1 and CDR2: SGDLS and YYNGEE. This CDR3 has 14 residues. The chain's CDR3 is CASSVAWGTYEQYF. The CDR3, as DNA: TGTGCCAGCAGCGTAGCCTGGGGGACCTACGAGCAGTACTTC.

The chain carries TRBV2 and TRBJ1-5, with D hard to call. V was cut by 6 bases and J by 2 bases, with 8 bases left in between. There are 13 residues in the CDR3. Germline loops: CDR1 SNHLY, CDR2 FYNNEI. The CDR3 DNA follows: TGTGCCAGCAGATGGACGGGCAATCAGCCCCAGCATTTT. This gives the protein CASRWTGNQPQHF.

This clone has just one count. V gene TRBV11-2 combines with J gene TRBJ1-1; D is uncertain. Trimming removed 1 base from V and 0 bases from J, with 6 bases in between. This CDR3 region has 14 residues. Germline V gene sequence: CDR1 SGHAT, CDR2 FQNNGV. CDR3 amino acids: CASSLGQMNTEAFF. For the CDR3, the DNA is TGTGCCAGCAGCTTAGGCCAAATGAACACTGAAGCTTTCTTT.

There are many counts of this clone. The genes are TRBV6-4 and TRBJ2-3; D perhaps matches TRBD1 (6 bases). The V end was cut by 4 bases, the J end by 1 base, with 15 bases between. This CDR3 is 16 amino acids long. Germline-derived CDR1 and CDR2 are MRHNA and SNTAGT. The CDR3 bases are TGTGCCAGCAGTGCCACGACAGGCGGTGGCACAGATACGCAGTATTTT. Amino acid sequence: CASSATTGGGTDTQYF.

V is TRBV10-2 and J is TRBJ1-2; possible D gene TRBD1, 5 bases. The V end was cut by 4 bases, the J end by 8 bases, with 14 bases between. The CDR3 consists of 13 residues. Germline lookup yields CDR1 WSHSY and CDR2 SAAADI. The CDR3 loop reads CASSGSTVSGYTF. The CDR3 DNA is TGCGCCAGCAGTGGATCGACAGTGAGCGGCTACACCTTC.

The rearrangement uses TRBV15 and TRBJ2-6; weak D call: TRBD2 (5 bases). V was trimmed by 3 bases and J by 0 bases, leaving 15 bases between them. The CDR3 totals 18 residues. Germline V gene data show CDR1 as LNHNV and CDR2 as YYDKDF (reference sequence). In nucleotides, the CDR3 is TGTGCCACCAGCAGTCTTACGACGGACTCCTCTGGGGCCAACGTCCTGACTTTC. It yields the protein CATSSLTTDSSGANVLTF.

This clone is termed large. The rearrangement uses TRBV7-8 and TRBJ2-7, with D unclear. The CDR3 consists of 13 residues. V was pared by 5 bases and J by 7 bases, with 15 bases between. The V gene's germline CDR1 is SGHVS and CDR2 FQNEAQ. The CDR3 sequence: CASSRRLSAEQYF. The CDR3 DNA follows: TGTGCCAGCAGCCGTCGACTGAGTGCGGAGCAGTACTTC.

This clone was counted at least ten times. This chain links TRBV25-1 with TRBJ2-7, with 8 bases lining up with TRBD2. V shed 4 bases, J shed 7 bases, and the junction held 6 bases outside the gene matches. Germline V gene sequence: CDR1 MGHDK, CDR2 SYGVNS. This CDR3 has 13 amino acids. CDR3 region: CASSGAGEREQYF. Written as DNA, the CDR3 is TGTGCCAGCAGTGGAGCGGGAGAAAGGGAGCAGTACTTC.

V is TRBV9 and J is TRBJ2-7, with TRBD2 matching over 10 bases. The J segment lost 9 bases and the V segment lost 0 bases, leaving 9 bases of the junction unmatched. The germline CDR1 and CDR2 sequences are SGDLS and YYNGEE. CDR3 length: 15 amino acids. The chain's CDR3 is CASSVDSLAGDVQYF. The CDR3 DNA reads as TGTGCCAGCAGCGTAGATTCGCTAGCGGGAGATGTGCAGTACTTC.

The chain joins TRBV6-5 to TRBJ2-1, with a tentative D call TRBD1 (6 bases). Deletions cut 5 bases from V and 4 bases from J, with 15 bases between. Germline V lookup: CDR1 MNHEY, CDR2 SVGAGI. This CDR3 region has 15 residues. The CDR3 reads CASSANRVPYNEQFF. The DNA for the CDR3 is TGTGCCAGCAGTGCCAACAGGGTACCGTACAATGAGCAGTTCTTC.

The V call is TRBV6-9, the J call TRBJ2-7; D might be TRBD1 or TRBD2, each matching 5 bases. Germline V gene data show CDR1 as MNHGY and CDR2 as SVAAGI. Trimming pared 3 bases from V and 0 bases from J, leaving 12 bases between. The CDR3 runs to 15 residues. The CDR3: CASSYSGPYSYEQYF. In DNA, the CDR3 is TGTGCCAGCAGTTACTCGGGACCATACTCCTACGAGCAGTACTTC.

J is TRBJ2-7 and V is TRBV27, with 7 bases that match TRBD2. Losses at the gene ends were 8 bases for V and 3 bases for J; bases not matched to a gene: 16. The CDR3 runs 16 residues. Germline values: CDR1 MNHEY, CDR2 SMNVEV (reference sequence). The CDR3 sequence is CASSLAGQRGHYEQYF. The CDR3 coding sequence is TGTGCCAGCTCCTTAGCGGGCCAGCGGGGCCACTACGAGCAGTACTTC.

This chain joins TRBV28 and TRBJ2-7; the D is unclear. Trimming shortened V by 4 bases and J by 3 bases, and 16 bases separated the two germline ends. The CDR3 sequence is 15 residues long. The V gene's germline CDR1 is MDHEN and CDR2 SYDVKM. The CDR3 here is CASSSPRSSGYEQYF. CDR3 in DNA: TGTGCCAGCAGTTCCCCGCGGTCATCAGGCTACGAGCAGTACTTC.